This T cell receptor (beta chain) originates from a study of T cell responses to AZD1222 COVID-19 vaccine. This table comes from immunoSEQ multiplex PCR, and its TCRdb copy is limited to in-frame clones, with some not included. The table includes roughly 190,000 clones, about 92% detected once. The CDR3 extends over 17 amino acids. Trimming took 3 bases from V and 5 from J, leaving 22 bases between them. Germline V CDR1 and CDR2: SNHLY, FYNNEI. The TCR was taken from an adult in good health. The chain combines TRBV2 with TRBJ1-1; TRBD1 is a possible D gene (6 bases). The sample was peripheral blood, taken on day 0 of AZD1222 vaccination. The CDR3 loop is CASSESNLSRGRTEAFF. CDR3 in DNA: TGTGCCAGCAGTGAGTCCAACCTGTCCAGGGGCAGGACTGAAGCTTTCTTT.